The 25 T cell receptor beta chains listed next were all sequenced from one sample in a study of blood T cell repertoires in COVID-19. TCRdb's table, derived via immunoSEQ multiplex PCR, lists solely in-frame clones and lacks some. The sample lists about 110,000 clones, 75% to 85% seen once, with 15% to 20% in the top ten. Sequences were obtained from peripheral blood. The receptors shown here come from a woman in her sixties or seventies with acute or convalescent COVID-19.

The V call is TRBV14, the J call TRBJ1-5; D is ambiguous. The CDR3 runs 19 residues. Per germline, CDR1 SGHDN and CDR2 FVKESK. Trimming pared 1 base from V and 6 bases from J, leaving 25 bases between. In DNA form, the CDR3 reads TGTGCCAGCAGCCAAGCCGGGTTCCGTCGGTCCCCATTCTGTCAGCCCCAGCATTTT. Translation: CASSQAGFRRSPFCQPQHF.

V is TRBV5-1 and J is TRBJ1-4; D might be TRBD1 (6 bases). This CDR3 comprises 15 residues. V lost 4 bases and J 5 bases, leaving 15 bases between the germline ends. Per the germline V gene, CDR1 is SGHRS and CDR2 is YFSETQ. CDR3 sequence (DNA): TGCGCCAGCAGCCCCACAGGGCCCCCCAATGAAAAACTGTTTTTT. Encoded protein: CASSPTGPPNEKLFF.

The V and J genes are TRBV15 and TRBJ1-5, with D possibly being TRBD1 (6 bases). The CDR3 is 15 amino acids. Germline-derived CDR1 and CDR2 are LNHNV and YYDKDF (reference sequence). V gave up 2 bases and J gave up 8 bases, with 16 bases separating them. The CDR3 DNA sequence: TGTGCCACCAGCAGAAGTGGGGGGGCGGTTGAGCCCCAGCATTTT. This encodes CATSRSGGAVEPQHF.

The chain is built from TRBV28 and TRBJ2-7; TRBD2 is a possible D gene (5 bases). Germline V gives CDR1 MDHEN, CDR2 SYDVKM. The germline V and J ends were trimmed by 3 bases and 5 bases, with 11 bases remaining between them. This CDR3 is 13 amino acids long. Here the CDR3 reads CASSLSLADEQYF. The CDR3 DNA follows: TGTGCCAGCAGTTTGAGTCTAGCCGACGAGCAGTACTTC. Full variable domain (rest looked up from reference TRBV28 and TRBJ2-7): DVKVTQSSRYLVKRTGEKVFLECVQDMDHENMFWYRQDPGLGLRLIYFSYDVKMKEKGDIPEGYSVSREKKERFSLILESASTNQTSMYLCASSLSLADEQYFGPGTRLTVT.

J is TRBJ2-5 and V is TRBV11-1; the D gene is possibly TRBD1 (6 bases). V lost 4 bases to trimming and J lost 2 bases, with 14 bases between them. CDR1 is SGHAT, CDR2 FQDESV, per germline (reference sequence). The CDR3 is made up of 15 amino acids. The CDR3 coding sequence is TGTGCCAGCAGCTGGCCGGGACATCCTCAAGAGACCCAGTACTTC. Its translation: CASSWPGHPQETQYF.

This chain connects TRBV7-2 to TRBJ2-7, with D perhaps TRBD2 (6 bases). The CDR3 has 15 residues. Germline CDR1 reads SGHTA; CDR2 reads FQGNSA. The V end lost 0 bases, the J end lost 7 bases, and 16 bases lay between the germline ends. CDR3 nucleotides: TGTGCCAGCAGCTTAGCTGTCTCCGTTGCGGGAGAGCAGTACTTC. Residues: CASSLAVSVAGEQYF.

The gene calls are TRBV4-1 and TRBJ2-5, with D perhaps matching TRBD1 (6 bases). CDR1 and CDR2 (germline): MGHRA, YSYEKL. The CDR3 is made up of 13 amino acids. With 4 bases removed from V and 5 bases from J, the gap between germline ends came to 11 bases. DNA for the CDR3: TGCGCCAGCAGCCTTACAGGGTTGGAGACCCAGTACTTC. Translated: CASSLTGLETQYF.

This clone was seen a handful of times. The chain combines TRBV21-1 with TRBJ1-1; whether TRBD1, the table's D call, matches the DNA was not checked. TRBV21-1 is a listed pseudogene. This CDR3 spans 17 amino acids. The CDR3 sequence: CASSPWSPGQENTEAFF. In DNA form, the CDR3 reads TGTGCCAGCAGCCCCTGGAGCCCGGGACAGGAGAACACTGAAGCTTTCTTT.

CDR3 sequence (DNA): TGTGCCACCAGACCGACAGGGACCAACTATGGCTACACCTTC. Amino acid sequence: CATRPTGTNYGYTF. This chain links TRBV24-1 with TRBJ1-2; 7 nucleotides line up with TRBD1. CDR1 and CDR2 (germline): KGHDR, SFDVKD. The V segment lost 7 bases and the J segment 2 bases; nucleotides outside the gene matches: 6. The CDR3 runs 14 residues.

The gene calls are TRBV28 and TRBJ2-7; 9 nucleotides agree with TRBD1. The CDR3 runs to 15 residues. Germline CDR1 and CDR2: MDHEN and SYDVKM. V shed 7 bases and J 4 bases; nucleotides not matched to a gene: 11. Here the CDR3 DNA reads TGTGCCAGCACCCTTGGGGGACAGGGTCAATACGAGCAGTACTTC. Its protein product is CASTLGGQGQYEQYF.

This clone was counted a single time. J is TRBJ1-1 and V is TRBV2; 9 bases agree with TRBD1. Per the germline V gene, CDR1 is SNHLY and CDR2 is FYNNEI. Trimming took 6 bases from V and 6 from J; bases not matched to a gene: 8. The CDR3 contains 14 residues. CDR3 sequence: CASRGRQGVPEAFF. In nucleotides, the CDR3 is TGTGCCAGCAGAGGCCGACAGGGGGTTCCTGAAGCTTTCTTT.

V usage is TRBV10-3 and J usage is TRBJ2-6; TRBD2 agrees at 9 bases. This CDR3 comprises 17 residues. Germline V gives CDR1 ENHRY, CDR2 SYGVKD. Trimming cost V 3 bases and J 4 bases; bases outside gene matches: 7. CDR3 DNA: TGTGCCATCAGTGACCCGGGACTAGCATCGGGGGCCAACGTCCTGACTTTC. Translated: CAISDPGLASGANVLTF.

The chain is built from TRBV6-4 and TRBJ2-3; 7 nucleotides agree with TRBD1. The length of the CDR3 is 11 residues. Per germline, CDR1 MRHNA and CDR2 SNTAGT. V trimming: 6 bases; J trimming: 9 bases; junction bases outside the gene matches: 3. The CDR3 sequence is CASSSGGTQYF. CDR3 in DNA: TGTGCCAGCAGCTCAGGGGGAACGCAGTATTTT.

In the case of this clone: Other DNA sequences of this sample code for an identical CDR3. The rearrangement joins TRBV7-2 to TRBJ1-1; maybe TRBD1 (5 bases). The CDR3 covers 14 residues. Trimming left V 0 bases short and J 4 bases short, with 9 bases between. CDR1 is SGHTA and CDR2 is FQGNSA in the germline V gene. CDR3 bases: TGTGCCAGCAGCTTAGCTCAGGGCGGCACTGAAGCTTTCTTT. Its protein product is CASSLAQGGTEAFF.

The gene calls are TRBV30 and TRBJ1-2; D not resolved. Germline V gives CDR1 GTSNPN, CDR2 SVGIG (reference sequence). CDR3 size: 13 residues. V dropped 5 bases and J dropped 2 bases, with 12 bases sitting between them. This CDR3 is CAWESSVNYGYTF. CDR3 DNA sequence: TGTGCCTGGGAGAGTTCCGTGAACTATGGCTACACCTTC. Variable domain in full (rest from reference TRBV30 and TRBJ1-2): SQTIHQWPATLVQPVGSPLSLECTVEGTSNPNLYWYRQAAGRGLQLLFYSVGIGQISSEVPQNLSASRPQDRQFILSSKKLLLSDSGFYLCAWESSVNYGYTFGSGTRLTVV.

CDR3 nucleotides: TGCGCCAGCAGCCAAGATACCCGGGACAGGGGGCTGACTTTCTTT. The encoded protein is CASSQDTRDRGLTFF. This chain joins TRBV4-3 and TRBJ1-1; 12 nucleotides agree with TRBD1. Germline CDR1 and CDR2: LGHNA and YSLEER. This CDR3 has 15 residues. Trimming removed 0 bases from V and 12 bases from J; junction bases left unmatched: 8.

This chain links TRBV12-5 with TRBJ1-6; the match to TRBD1 covers 9 bases. CDR1 is LGHNT, CDR2 FRNRAP, per germline. The CDR3 is 14 residues long. The trim removed 0 bases at V and 9 bases at J, leaving 0 bases unmatched. The CDR3 reads CASGLVDRGSPLHF. The CDR3, as DNA: TGTGCTAGTGGTTTGGTGGACAGGGGTTCACCCCTCCACTTT.

J is TRBJ2-5 and V is TRBV2, with 12 bases matching TRBD1. Trimming cost V 6 bases and J 5 bases; bases outside gene matches: 10. This CDR3 region has 16 residues. Germline CDR1 SNHLY, CDR2 FYNNEI. The CDR3 sequence: CASSRRGQGAGETQYF. CDR3 DNA: TGTGCCAGCAGCCGGAGGGGACAGGGGGCAGGGGAGACCCAGTACTTC.

This sequence joins TRBV28 and TRBJ1-3, with D hard to call. The V and J ends lost 2 bases and 1 base respectively, with 12 bases between them. Germline-derived CDR1 and CDR2 are MDHEN and SYDVKM. The CDR3 consists of 16 residues. DNA for the CDR3: TGTGCCAGCAGTTTAGTATACTCGTCATCTGGAAACACCATATATTTT. Protein product: CASSLVYSSSGNTIYF. Full variable domain (remainder filled in from reference TRBV28 and TRBJ1-3): DVKVTQSSRYLVKRTGEKVFLECVQDMDHENMFWYRQDPGLGLRLIYFSYDVKMKEKGDIPEGYSVSREKKERFSLILESASTNQTSMYLCASSLVYSSSGNTIYFGEGSWLTVV.

This chain uses TRBV7-2 with TRBJ1-2; D is unresolved. Deletions cut 5 bases from V and 8 bases from J, with 15 bases between. This CDR3 has 13 residues. CDR1 is SGHTA and CDR2 is FQGNSA in the germline V gene. CDR3 region: CASSREKSRGYTF. The CDR3 bases are TGTGCCAGCAGCCGAGAAAAGAGTCGCGGCTACACCTTC.

A single count supports this clone. CDR3 sequence: CASSYLGISTDTQYF. CDR3 nucleotide sequence: TGTGCCAGCAGTTATCTCGGGATTAGCACAGATACGCAGTATTTT. This chain links TRBV6-2 or TRBV6-3 with TRBJ2-3; tentative D call: TRBD2 (5 bases). The CDR3 is 15 residues long. In germline, CDR1 is MNHEY, CDR2 SVGEGT. Trimming cost V 3 bases and J 0 bases, with 10 bases left between them.

This clone was counted between two and nine times. The genes are TRBV7-3 and TRBJ1-6, with D tentatively TRBD1 (6 bases). The CDR3 runs to 14 residues. Trimming shortened V by 2 bases and J by 7 bases, and 9 bases separated the two germline ends. The germline V gene encodes CDR1 SGHTA and CDR2 FQGTGA. CDR3 in amino acids: CASSLGDTNSPLHF. CDR3 nucleotides: TGTGCCAGCAGCTTAGGGGACACAAATTCACCCCTCCACTTT.

The J gene is TRBJ1-1, the V gene TRBV11-3, with D tentatively TRBD1 (5 bases). The CDR3 consists of 16 residues. Germline V lookup: CDR1 SGHNT, CDR2 YENEEA. The ends were cut back, 1 base at V and 2 bases at J, with 14 bases in the middle. CDR3 protein: CASSLVWGSGNTEAFF. In DNA form, the CDR3 reads TGTGCCAGCAGCTTAGTCTGGGGCAGTGGTAACACTGAAGCTTTCTTT.

In DNA form, the CDR3 reads TGTGCCAGCAGCTTGGGAGTTGGAGGTCAAAATACGCAGTATTTT. Protein sequence: CASSLGVGGQNTQYF. The chain uses TRBV5-4 and TRBJ2-3; D is possibly TRBD2 (5 bases). Between the trimmed V and J ends, which lost 0 bases and 7 bases, there was a span of 15 bases. The CDR3 covers 15 residues. Germline V lookup: CDR1 SGHNT, CDR2 YYREEE (reference sequence).

The gene calls are TRBV2 and TRBJ2-5, with TRBD1 identical over 8 bases. CDR3 length: 17 amino acids. The V gene end was trimmed by 6 bases and the J gene end by 7 bases; junction bases not matched to a gene: 19. Germline V lookup: CDR1 SNHLY, CDR2 FYNNEI. CDR3 coding DNA: TGTGCCAGCAGGCTTACCGAATCCAGGGGGCCTCGGGGGACCCAGTACTTC. This codes for CASRLTESRGPRGTQYF.